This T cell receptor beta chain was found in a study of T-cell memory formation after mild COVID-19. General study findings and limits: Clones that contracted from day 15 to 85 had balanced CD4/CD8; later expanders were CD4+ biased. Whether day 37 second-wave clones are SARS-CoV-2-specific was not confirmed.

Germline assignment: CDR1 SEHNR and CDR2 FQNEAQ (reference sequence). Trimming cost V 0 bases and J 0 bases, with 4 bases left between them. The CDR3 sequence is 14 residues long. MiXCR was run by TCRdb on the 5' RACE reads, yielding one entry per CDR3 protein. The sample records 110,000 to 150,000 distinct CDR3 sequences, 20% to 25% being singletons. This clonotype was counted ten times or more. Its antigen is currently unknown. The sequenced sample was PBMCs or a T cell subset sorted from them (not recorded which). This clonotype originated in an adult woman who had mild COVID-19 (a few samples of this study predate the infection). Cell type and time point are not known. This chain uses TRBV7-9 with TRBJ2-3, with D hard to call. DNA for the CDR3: TGTGCCAGCAGCTTAGCGGACAGCACAGATACGCAGTATTTT. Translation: CASSLADSTDTQYF.